The text below deals with one T cell receptor beta chain. Its cognate antigen has yet to be identified. Nothing much larger sits one base from this clone, and base qualities are not available. This specimen belongs to a study of T-cell memory formation after mild COVID-19 (dated by TCRdb to about 2021). Background on the whole study: Most TCR sequence clusters were specific to one of the two donors. Longitudinal TCRalpha and TCRbeta repertoire sequencing tracked T-cell clones expanding and contracting after mild COVID-19 in two donors. The cohort was made up of two young adult volunteers, one female and one male, who were previously healthy.

TCRdb records Illumina NovaSeq 6000 as the sequencer. Using 5'RACE with constant-segment primers, TCRalpha and TCRbeta cDNA libraries were constructed, with sample barcodes and unique molecular identifiers added in the process. Trizol reagent was used to extract RNA from every sample. The libraries were amplified in two PCR steps, and the second step added a second sample barcode and Illumina TruSeq adapters. Sequencing of the libraries was done on an Illumina NovaSeq, producing 2 x 150 bp paired-end reads. Per the source publication's procedure: With migec v1.2.7, reads were demultiplexed and then collapsed into UMI-guided consensus sequences. With mixcr v2.1.11, UMI consensuses were aligned to TRA and TRB V and J templates and assembled into clonotypes. A clonotype was counted as expanded or contracted only if both edgeR and NoisET called the change significant, with noise models trained on biological replicates. For edgeR calls, the thresholds were a false discovery rate-adjusted p below 0.01 and a log2 fold-change of 1. As an exploratory analysis of dynamics, max-normalized trajectories of the 1000 most abundant clonotypes were examined with PCA combined with hierarchical clustering. The CD4 or CD8 phenotype of responding clones was assigned using the separately sequenced CD4+ and CD8+ repertoires. The raw public reads went through TCRdb reprocessing: fastp at Q25, MiXCR clone calling, in-frame beta chains kept. Under each unique CDR3 protein, matching rows form one entry showing the most common genes and DNA. These V and J calls are TCRdb output, not the study's own analysis. This sample holds 250,000 or so distinct CDR3 sequences; approximately 19% were observed only once. In total, the top ten clones hold under 25% of the sample.

At the junction V is shortened by 8 bases and J by 2 bases, with 17 bases in between. Its CDR3 holds 15 amino acids, cysteine through phenylalanine. Here the CDR3 DNA is all that survives: 45 bases in frame from base 1. CDR1 and CDR2, per the germline V gene (reference sequence), are MNHEY and SMNVEV. The paper's findings and limits, for the study overall: SARS-CoV-2 specificity was not confirmed for the second-wave clones peaking on day 37. Some responding clones were found in pre-infection memory, which suggests that pre-existing cross-reactive memory T cells took part in the SARS-CoV-2 response. Only two mild cases were covered in the study, and larger cohorts including severe cases with pre-infection samples were considered necessary. Contracting CD4+ clones turned up mainly in the CM and EM memory subsets, whereas EMRA was where CD8+ clones were enriched. Clones that contracted from day 15 to 85 showed balanced CD4/CD8 phenotypes, whereas a second wave of clones that expanded from day 15 to 37 leaned towards CD4+.

PBMCs were isolated by Ficoll-Paque density gradient centrifugation. Sequencing used PBMCs or a T cell subset sorted from them (not recorded which). The sequence links TRBV27 to TRBJ2-3; the D gene could be either TRBD1 or TRBD2, each agreeing at 5 bases. The receptor's source is a man younger than 35 who had mild COVID-19 (a few samples of this study predate the infection). The sample titles of this study are shuffled in the database, so cell type and time point are left out; the donor was told from shared clones. CDR3 sequence: CASQRTGPITDTQYF. The nucleotides are TGTGCCAGCCAACGTACGGGACCCATCACAGATACGCAGTATTTT.